One TCR beta chain is described in this entry. Its antigen is not known. The data stem from a study of T cells expressing NK-cell markers. Study context: The authors sequenced eight donors, of whom seven were HCMV-seropositive and one was seronegative. Whole-study findings and limits: Six of the donors carried dominant NKG2C+ clonotypes that took up roughly 1.0-8% of their CD8+ T cells.

CDR3 size: 14 residues. CDR1 KGHSH and CDR2 LQKENI come from the germline V gene. A 5'RACE template switching approach incorporating UMIs was used to make TCR beta cDNA. TCRdb reanalyzed the 5' RACE reads, giving one entry per CDR3 protein sequence and no DNA. The sample data list a few hundred thousand distinct CDR3 sequences. The chain combines TRBV18 with TRBJ2-7. The source material was blood T cells: a sorted CD56 or NKG2C T cell subset, CD4+ or CD8+ T cells, or bulk PBMC T cells (not recorded which). This receptor was obtained from a man aged 18 to 35 in good health. This chain's CDR3 is CASSLGSTSNEQYF.